The 13 T cell receptor beta chains presented below share a single source sample, sequenced in a study of blood T cell repertoires in COVID-19. Method: immunoSEQ multiplex PCR; TCRdb's copy keeps in-frame clones and lacks some. The table records about 210,000 clones, approximately 87% of them present only once. The sample comprised peripheral blood. Every receptor here comes from a woman in her 70s with acute or convalescent COVID-19.

The V gene is TRBV11-3, the J gene TRBJ2-2, with 9 bases fitting TRBD2. The junction had 11 bases not matched to a gene; V was cut back by 6 bases and J by 6 bases. The CDR3 is 16 amino acids. CDR1 and CDR2 (germline): SGHNT, YENEEA. In DNA form, the CDR3 reads TGTGCCAGCAGACCGATAGCGGGAGACGTGGCCGGGGAGCTGTTTTTT. Translated, it gives CASRPIAGDVAGELFF.

This clone was detected a few times. The chain has TRBV5-8 and TRBJ1-2; no clear D. The V end was cut by 0 bases, the J end by 0 bases, with 6 bases between. CDR3 length: 14 residues. In germline, CDR1 is SGHTS, CDR2 YDEGEE. The CDR3: CASSLDAANYGYTF. CDR3 nucleotide sequence: TGTGCCAGCAGCTTGGACGCAGCTAACTATGGCTACACCTTC.

The V and J genes are TRBV24-1 and TRBJ2-3; TRBD1 might be the D (6 bases). CDR1 and CDR2 (germline): KGHDR, SFDVKD. The CDR3 is made up of 15 amino acids. V lost 7 bases to trimming and J lost 0 bases, with 13 bases between them. CDR3: CATRTRDTSTDTQYF. The CDR3, as DNA: TGTGCCACCAGGACCCGGGACACGAGCACAGATACGCAGTATTTT.

The chain links TRBV7-8 to TRBJ2-6; TRBD1 matches 10 bases. With 3 bases clipped from V and 2 bases from J, the junction kept 4 bases outside the gene matches. The CDR3 is made up of 17 amino acids. The germline V gene has CDR1 SGHVS and CDR2 FQNEAQ. The DNA for the CDR3 is TGTGCCAGCAGCTTCAGACAGGGGGCGCCTGGGGCCAACGTCCTGACTTTC. Translating it yields CASSFRQGAPGANVLTF. The full variable domain, its missing parts supplied by reference TRBV7-8 and TRBJ2-6, is GAGVSQSPRYKVAKRGQDVALRCDPISGHVSLFWYQQALGQGPEFLTYFQNEAQLDKSGLPSDRFFAERPEGSVSTLKIQRTQQEDSAVYLCASSFRQGAPGANVLTFGAGSRLTVL.

V and J are TRBV21-1 and TRBJ1-5; no check of the table's D call, TRBD1, against the DNA was made. TRBV21-1 is assigned pseudogene status. CDR3 length: 15 residues. The CDR3 loop is CARDASGGPSQPQHF. CDR3 nucleotide sequence: TGTGCCAGGGACGCTTCAGGGGGCCCTAGTCAGCCCCAGCATTTT.

The chain is built from TRBV20-1 and TRBJ1-4; D ambiguous. Germline V gene data show CDR1 as DFQATT and CDR2 as SNEGSKA (reference sequence). CDR3 size: 11 residues. With 0 bases removed from V and 10 bases from J, the gap between germline ends came to 6 bases. CDR3 bases: TGCAGTGCTAGAGATCTAGGAAAACTGTTTTTT. Translation gives CSARDLGKLFF.

The V gene is TRBV18, the J gene TRBJ1-1; weak D call: TRBD1 (6 bases). The V end was cut by 6 bases, the J end by 1 base, with 12 bases between. The germline V gene has CDR1 KGHSH and CDR2 LQKENI. This CDR3 comprises 14 residues. CDR3 amino acids: CASSSGGPNTEAFF. The CDR3 region has the DNA TGTGCCAGCTCCAGCGGGGGGCCGAACACTGAAGCTTTCTTT.

J is TRBJ2-3 and V is TRBV5-1, with D maybe TRBD2 (6 bases). V was cut by 6 bases and J by 3 bases, with 14 bases left in between. The CDR3 sequence is 14 residues long. Germline-derived CDR1 and CDR2 are SGHRS and YFSETQ. The CDR3 coding sequence is TGCGCCAGCACCATACGGGGGTTGACAGATACGCAGTATTTT. This gives the protein CASTIRGLTDTQYF.

J is TRBJ1-5 and V is TRBV19; TRBD1 aligns across 11 bases. The CDR3 is made up of 15 amino acids. V lost 5 bases to trimming and J lost 7 bases; unmatched junction nucleotides: 7. Per the germline V gene, CDR1 is LNHDA and CDR2 is SQIVND (reference sequence). CDR3 region: CASSYRTGGQQPQHF. Written as DNA, the CDR3 is TGTGCCAGTAGTTATCGGACAGGGGGCCAACAGCCCCAGCATTTT. The full variable domain, completed using reference TRBV19 and TRBJ1-5, is DGGITQSPKYLFRKEGQNVTLSCEQNLNHDAMYWYRQDPGQGLRLIYYSQIVNDFQKGDIAEGYSVSREKKESFPLTVTSAQKNPTAFYLCASSYRTGGQQPQHFGDGTRLSIL.

This clone was recorded a few times. The chain is built from TRBV12-3 or TRBV12-4 and TRBJ1-5; 9 bases map to TRBD1. This CDR3 has 13 residues. The V gene end was trimmed by 10 bases and the J gene end by 4 bases; junction bases not matched to a gene: 5. Here the CDR3 reads CATAGTGNQPQHF. CDR3 coding DNA: TGTGCCACCGCCGGGACAGGGAATCAGCCCCAGCATTTT.

The chain couples TRBV6-5 to TRBJ2-5, with 7 bases lining up with TRBD2. J was trimmed by 8 bases and V by 4 bases; bases with no gene match: 10. CDR1 and CDR2 (germline): MNHEY, SVGAGI. CDR3 length: 14 amino acids. The CDR3 spells CASSSPSGKRTQYF. In nucleotides, the CDR3 is TGTGCCAGCAGTTCCCCTAGCGGCAAGAGAACCCAGTACTTC.

The chain recombines TRBV6-2 or TRBV6-3 with TRBJ2-5; 8 bases fit TRBD2. This CDR3 is built from 19 residues. CDR1 MNHEY and CDR2 SVGEGT come from the germline V gene. Trimming took 2 bases from V and 4 from J; bases not matched to a gene: 18. For the CDR3, the DNA is TGTGCCAGCAGTTACGCGCTCCGGGCGGGAGGTGGTATGGCAGAGACCCAGTACTTC. This codes for CASSYALRAGGGMAETQYF.

The rearrangement uses TRBV7-6 and TRBJ1-1; no firm D call. Deletions cut 5 bases from V and 3 bases from J, with 10 bases between. CDR3 length equals 13 residues. From germline, CDR1 is SGHVS and CDR2 FNYEAQ. The chain's CDR3 is CASSPTQYTEAFF. The CDR3 DNA sequence: TGTGCCAGCAGCCCAACACAGTACACTGAAGCTTTCTTT. Looking up the rest from reference TRBV7-6 and TRBJ1-1 gives the full variable domain: GAGVSQSPRYKVTKRGQDVALRCDPISGHVSLYWYRQALGQGPEFLTYFNYEAQQDKSGLPNDRFSAERPEGSISTLTIQRTEQRDSAMYRCASSPTQYTEAFFGQGTRLTVV.